The rows below give T cell receptor beta chains drawn from one sample of a study of CD8+ T cells in alopecia areata. Only in-frame clones appear in the TCRdb table, and some are missing; sequencing was by immunoSEQ multiplex PCR. The table includes tens of thousands of clones, roughly 60% detected once. Sequenced here: CD8+ T cells sorted from blood, sampled at week 0. These receptors were collected from a human donor with alopecia areata. The CDR3 runs from the conserved cysteine through the conserved F or W. Each record gives: J gene, clone size, D gene, V gene, CDR3 protein, CDR3 DNA. D genes are given only for firm matches. Part of the rows lack a size; the others show once, few, many or a class for expanded clones.

J gene: TRBJ2-1; clone size: NA; D gene: TRBD2; V gene: TRBV9; CDR3 protein: CASSGGRLAGGPGNEQFF; CDR3 DNA: TGTGCCAGCAGCGGAGGTCGACTAGCGGGAGGGCCTGGGAATGAGCAGTTCTTC
J gene: TRBJ2-7; clone size: few; D gene: TRBD2; V gene: TRBV25-1; CDR3 protein: CASSDPAGGQREQYF; CDR3 DNA: TGTGCCAGCAGTGATCCCGCGGGAGGGCAGAGGGAGCAGTACTTC
J gene: TRBJ2-3; clone size: NA; D gene: NA; V gene: TRBV9; CDR3 protein: CASSVVTDTQYF; CDR3 DNA: TGTGCCAGCAGCGTAGTCACAGATACGCAGTATTTT
J gene: TRBJ2-7; clone size: few; D gene: TRBD1; V gene: TRBV9; CDR3 protein: CASSPGDSYAFVGQYF; CDR3 DNA: TGTGCCAGCAGCCCCGGGGACAGCTACGCCTTCGTGGGGCAGTACTTC
J gene: TRBJ2-5; clone size: NA; D gene: TRBD2; V gene: TRBV4-1; CDR3 protein: CASSQVASGDQETQYF; CDR3 DNA: TGCGCCAGCAGCCAAGTGGCTAGCGGAGACCAAGAGACCCAGTACTTC
J gene: TRBJ2-7; clone size: NA; D gene: TRBD1; V gene: TRBV29-1; CDR3 protein: CSVIFRDRDSYEQYF; CDR3 DNA: TGCAGCGTTATTTTCCGGGACAGGGATTCCTACGAGCAGTACTTC
J gene: TRBJ2-6; clone size: NA; D gene: NA; V gene: TRBV30; CDR3 protein: CAWSPGTGANVLTF; CDR3 DNA: TGTGCCTGGAGCCCAGGGACTGGGGCCAACGTCCTGACTTTC
J gene: TRBJ2-1; clone size: few; D gene: TRBD2; V gene: TRBV4-2; CDR3 protein: CASTMTSGGEQFF; CDR3 DNA: TGTGCCAGCACCATGACTAGCGGGGGGGAGCAGTTCTTC
J gene: TRBJ2-2; clone size: NA; D gene: NA; V gene: TRBV18; CDR3 protein: CASSPPGGLAGELFF; CDR3 DNA: TGTGCCAGCTCACCGCCCGGAGGGCTGGCCGGGGAGCTGTTTTTT
J gene: TRBJ2-7; clone size: NA; D gene: NA; V gene: TRBV30; CDR3 protein: CAWSVGDYEQYF; CDR3 DNA: TGTGCCTGGAGTGTGGGAGACTACGAGCAGTACTTC
J gene: TRBJ2-7; clone size: NA; D gene: NA; V gene: TRBV11-2; CDR3 protein: CASSSGTYEQYF; CDR3 DNA: TGTGCCAGCAGCTCGGGAACCTACGAGCAGTACTTC
J gene: TRBJ1-1; clone size: NA; D gene: NA; V gene: TRBV9; CDR3 protein: CASSRQPNTEAFF; CDR3 DNA: TGTGCCAGCAGCAGACAGCCTAACACTGAAGCTTTCTTT
J gene: TRBJ1-1; clone size: NA; D gene: TRBD1; V gene: TRBV4-1; CDR3 protein: CASSQIGQGAPEAFF; CDR3 DNA: TGCGCCAGCAGCCAAATCGGACAGGGGGCCCCTGAAGCTTTCTTT
J gene: TRBJ2-2; clone size: few; D gene: NA; V gene: TRBV7-2; CDR3 protein: CASSLGLLTGELFF; CDR3 DNA: TGTGCCAGCAGCTTGGGACTGTTAACCGGGGAGCTGTTTTTT
J gene: TRBJ2-1; clone size: NA; D gene: NA; V gene: TRBV4-1; CDR3 protein: CASSQMRGGNEQFF; CDR3 DNA: TGCGCCAGCAGCCAAATGAGAGGGGGCAATGAGCAGTTCTTC
J gene: TRBJ1-2; clone size: once; D gene: NA; V gene: TRBV7-2; CDR3 protein: CASSLEGAPNYGYTF; CDR3 DNA: TGTGCCAGCAGCTTAGAAGGGGCCCCCAACTATGGCTACACCTTC
J gene: TRBJ2-7; clone size: NA; D gene: NA; V gene: TRBV30; CDR3 protein: CAWSVASVDEQYF; CDR3 DNA: TGTGCCTGGAGTGTAGCTAGCGTGGACGAGCAGTACTTC